This T cell receptor beta chain was obtained from a study of T-cell reconstitution after alpha-beta-depleted transplantation in children. The study's findings and limits: Most T-cell counts and diversity one year after the transplant came from T cells that were newly produced. High day-60 TCRbeta diversity in some patients came from surviving recipient T cells and thymic progenitors. Reportedly, alpha-beta T cells present about two months post-transplant originated from several hundred expanded clones of graft origin.

About this clonotype itself: Its cognate antigen is unknown.

CDR3 length: 14 residues. Per the germline V gene, CDR1 is LGHNA and CDR2 is YNFKEQ. Deletions cut 5 bases from V and 1 base from J, with 8 bases between. Unique molecular identifiers were used to barcode this TCRbeta library. From the PCR reads, TCRdb called clonotypes with MiXCR, one entry per CDR3 protein. The profile covers hundreds of thousands of distinct CDR3 sequences, with over 15% appearing a single time and around two fifths taken by the ten largest. This sequence originates from a male patient between 2 and 10 years old who had a stem cell transplant for acute lymphoblastic leukemia, so the T cells may come from the graft donor. The rearrangement uses TRBV4-2 and TRBJ2-2; possibly TRBD2 for D (5 bases). Sequenced material: PBMCs, mostly from graft donor cells, taken 360 days after TCRalphabeta/CD19-depleted stem cell transplant. The CDR3 bases are TGTGCCAGCAGCTCTGAGGGGAACACCGGGGAGCTGTTTTTT. It is translated as CASSSEGNTGELFF.